Shown below are 11 T cell receptor beta chains from a single sample sequenced in a study of T-cell reconstitution after alpha-beta-depleted transplantation in children listed by TCRdb under 2016. The library was generated by PCR. Instrument used: Illumina HiSeq 2500. To normalize quantification of the TCRbeta repertoire, the TCR libraries were built with molecular barcoding that relied on unique molecular identifiers. The raw public data were reprocessed by TCRdb itself: fastp quality trimming at Q25, MiXCR clonotype calling, in-frame beta chains only. When rows share a CDR3 protein, they turn into one entry using the most common DNA and genes. Within this sample are about 540,000 distinct CDR3 sequences, with 15% to 20% of them counted one time only. Of the sample, about 3.1% falls within the top ten clones. Sequences were derived from PBMCs from the stem cell graft donor, sampled from the stem cell graft. The receptors come from a human donor who donated a stem cell graft to a child with acute lymphoblastic leukemia.

The CDR3 here is CASSLEASRQYSYEQYF. CDR3 in DNA: TGCGCCAGCAGCTTGGAAGCGTCCAGACAGTACTCCTACGAGCAGTACTTC. The gene calls are TRBV5-1 and TRBJ2-7; tentatively, D is TRBD1 (5 bases). CDR3 size: 17 residues. CDR1 is SGHRS and CDR2 is YFSETQ in the germline V gene. The ends were cut back, 0 bases at V and 0 bases at J, with 16 bases in the middle.

This clonotype was observed many times. V is TRBV5-1 and J is TRBJ2-2; D not resolved. This CDR3 is 16 amino acids long. From germline, CDR1 is SGHRS and CDR2 YFSETQ. The V gene lost 0 bases and the J gene lost 5 bases, with 14 bases spanning the gap. Here the CDR3 DNA reads TGCGCCAGCAGCTTGGCCTCGACCCGGCGGACCGGGGAGCTGTTTTTT. Translation gives CASSLASTRRTGELFF.

The chain is built from TRBV27 and TRBJ2-3; D may be TRBD2 (6 bases). The V gene lost 5 bases and the J gene lost 2 bases, with 23 bases spanning the gap. Germline V gene sequence: CDR1 MNHEY, CDR2 SMNVEV (reference sequence). This CDR3 region has 18 residues. This CDR3 reads CASSPFESPRGYTDTQYF. Here the CDR3 DNA reads TGTGCCAGCAGTCCGTTCGAATCCCCTCGGGGGTACACAGATACGCAGTATTTT.

This clonotype was seen a handful of times. The chain links TRBV29-1 to TRBJ2-2, with D hard to call. The CDR3 length is 11 residues. CDR1 is SQVTM and CDR2 is ANQGSEA in the germline V gene. V was cut by 6 bases and J by 1 base, with 3 bases left in between. CDR3 protein: CSVQNTGELFF. Written as DNA, the CDR3 is TGCAGCGTGCAGAACACCGGGGAGCTGTTTTTT.

This rearrangement joins TRBV29-1 to TRBJ2-7, with D uncertain. Trimming left V 4 bases short and J 1 base short, with 5 bases between. This CDR3 has 11 amino acids. The germline V gene has CDR1 SQVTM and CDR2 ANQGSEA. As DNA, the CDR3 is TGCAGCGTTGCGGAGTCCTACGAGCAGTACTTC. This translates into CSVAESYEQYF.

This chain links TRBV5-5 with TRBJ1-2; possibly TRBD1 for D (6 bases). Per germline, CDR1 SGHKS and CDR2 YYEKEE (reference sequence). With 4 bases removed from V and 8 bases from J, the gap between germline ends came to 27 bases. This CDR3 is built from 17 residues. CDR3: CASSIYPKGQGASGYTF. The CDR3 nucleotides read TGTGCCAGCAGCATCTACCCTAAGGGACAAGGGGCCTCGGGCTACACCTTC. The full variable domain, completed using reference TRBV5-5 and TRBJ1-2, is DAGVTQSPTHLIKTRGQQVTLRCSPISGHKSVSWYQQVLGQGPQFIFQYYEKEERGRGNFPDRFSARQFPNYSSELNVNALLLGDSALYLCASSIYPKGQGASGYTFGSGTRLTVV.

V and J are TRBV5-1 and TRBJ2-3; 11 nucleotides agree with TRBD2. CDR3 length equals 17 residues. The germline V gene encodes CDR1 SGHRS and CDR2 YFSETQ. V lost 2 bases and J lost 5; bases outside the gene matches: 10. CDR3 amino acids: CASSFGTSGPAEDTQYF. CDR3 DNA sequence: TGCGCCAGCAGCTTTGGGACTAGCGGCCCCGCCGAAGATACGCAGTATTTT.

This clonotype was seen a handful of times. The chain links TRBV10-3 to TRBJ2-1, with D unresolved. Germline assignment: CDR1 ENHRY and CDR2 SYGVKD. Trimming cost V 6 bases and J 3 bases, with 6 bases left between them. CDR3 length: 12 amino acids. CDR3 residues: CAISWDYNEQFF. Here the CDR3 DNA reads TGTGCCATCAGCTGGGACTACAATGAGCAGTTCTTC.

This clonotype was seen a few times. The chain carries TRBV5-1 and TRBJ2-3, with D maybe TRBD1 (6 bases). The CDR3 length is 14 residues. Deletions cut 4 bases from V and 2 bases from J, with 11 bases between. The V gene's germline CDR1 is SGHRS and CDR2 YFSETQ. The CDR3 loop is CASSIGTFTDTQYF. Written as DNA, the CDR3 is TGCGCCAGCAGCATAGGGACATTCACAGATACGCAGTATTTT.

The sample holds a few counts of this clonotype. This chain joins TRBV7-2 and TRBJ2-7, with D hard to call. CDR3 size: 12 residues. Looked up from germline, CDR1 is SGHTA and CDR2 is FQGNSA. V was shortened by 4 bases and J by 2 bases, with 6 bases between the two germline ends. The CDR3 protein is CASSYWPYEQYF. CDR3 coding DNA: TGTGCCAGCAGCTACTGGCCCTACGAGCAGTACTTC.

This clonotype has only a few counts. The chain couples TRBV5-1 to TRBJ2-3; D remains ambiguous. Trimming stripped 4 bases from V and 8 bases from J, with 14 bases between. Germline V gene sequence: CDR1 SGHRS, CDR2 YFSETQ. There are 13 residues in the CDR3. The CDR3 reads CASSTRGPGTQYF. CDR3 sequence (DNA): TGCGCCAGCAGCACCCGCGGACCGGGTACGCAGTATTTT.